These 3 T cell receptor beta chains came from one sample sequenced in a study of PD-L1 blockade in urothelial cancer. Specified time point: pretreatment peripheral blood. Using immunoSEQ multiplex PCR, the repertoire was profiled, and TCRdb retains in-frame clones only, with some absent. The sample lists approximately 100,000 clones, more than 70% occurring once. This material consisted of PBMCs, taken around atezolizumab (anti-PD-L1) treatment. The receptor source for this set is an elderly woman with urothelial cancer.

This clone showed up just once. CDR3 protein: CASSPSLVPNSYNEQFF. CDR3 nucleotide sequence: TGTGCCAGCAGCCCGAGTCTGGTTCCCAACTCCTACAATGAGCAGTTCTTC. The V and J genes are TRBV7-2 and TRBJ2-1, with unresolved D. Germline-derived CDR1 and CDR2 are SGHTA and FQGNSA. Trimming removed 5 bases at V and 0 bases at J, with 17 bases between. The CDR3 spans 17 residues.

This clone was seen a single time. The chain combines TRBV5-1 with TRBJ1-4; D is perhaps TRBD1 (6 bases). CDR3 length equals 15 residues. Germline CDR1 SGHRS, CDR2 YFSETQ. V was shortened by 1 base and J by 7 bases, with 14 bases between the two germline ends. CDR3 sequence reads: CASSLRVLGAEKLFF. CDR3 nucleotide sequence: TGCGCCAGCAGCTTGAGGGTGTTGGGGGCTGAAAAACTGTTTTTT.

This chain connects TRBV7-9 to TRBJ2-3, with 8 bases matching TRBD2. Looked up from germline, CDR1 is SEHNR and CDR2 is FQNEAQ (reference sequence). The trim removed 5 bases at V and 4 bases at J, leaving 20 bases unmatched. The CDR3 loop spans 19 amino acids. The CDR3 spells CASSEELAVPGKDPDTQYF. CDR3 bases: TGTGCCAGCAGCGAAGAACTAGCGGTCCCTGGGAAGGACCCAGATACGCAGTATTTT.